This T cell receptor (delta chain) was identified in a study of human gamma delta and Vdelta1 T cells. With CATT, TCRdb re-called clones from the PCR reads. The sample carries several thousand delta-chain clones, roughly 25% recorded once. The CDR3 length is 12 residues. Germline lookup yields CDR1 TSWWSYY and CDR2 QGS. V dropped 0 bases and J dropped 2 bases, with 1 base sitting between them. This clone was found a few times. The chain employs TRDV1 and TRDJ1; no firm D call. The sample consisted of naive CD27+ Vdelta1 gamma-delta T cells from blood. The sequence derives from a human donor in good health. The CDR3 reads CALGELTDKLIF. CDR3 DNA sequence: TGTGCTCTTGGGGAACTTACCGATAAACTCATCTTT.